What follows are 20 T cell receptor beta chains derived from one specimen sequenced in a study of STAT5B mutations in CD4+ large granular lymphocyte leukemia (dated by TCRdb to 2022 to 2024). Receptor amplification or capture employed the immunoSEQ multiplex PCR assay. Held by TCRdb, this immuneACCESS table contains in-frame sequences only and omits some clones. Under half of the omission traces to an unresolved V gene where checked; the cause of the rest is unknown. Within this sample are tens of thousands of clones, with 70% to 85% of them counted one time only. Approximately 0.3% of the sample goes to the ten largest clones. The specimen was CD4+ T cells from blood buffy coats. These receptor sequences come from a human donor in good health.

This clone has only a few counts. The chain recombines TRBV12-5 with TRBJ2-3, with 7 positions matching TRBD2. The V gene end was trimmed by 0 bases and the J gene end by 2 bases; junction bases not matched to a gene: 14. The CDR3 has 19 residues. In germline, CDR1 is LGHNT, CDR2 FRNRAP. As DNA, the CDR3 is TGTGCTAGTGGTTTGGTACTATTCAGAATGGGGAGGGCCACAGATACGCAGTATTTT. The encoded protein is CASGLVLFRMGRATDTQYF.

This clone appeared once. The chain recombines TRBV5-6 with TRBJ1-3, with D maybe TRBD1 (5 bases). This CDR3 has 18 amino acids. Germline V lookup: CDR1 SGHDT, CDR2 YYEEEE. V was cut by 0 bases and J by 0 bases, with 16 bases left in between. In DNA, the CDR3 is TGTGCCAGCAGCTTGGAATCTGCAGGGACGATCTCTGGAAACACCATATATTTT. This encodes CASSLESAGTISGNTIYF.

The table lists this clone with a few counts. This sequence joins TRBV25-1 and TRBJ2-1; D uncertain. Germline CDR1 and CDR2: MGHDK and SYGVNS. This CDR3 has 12 residues. Trimming stripped 5 bases from V and 3 bases from J, with 5 bases between. CDR3 in DNA: TGTGCCAGCAGTATAATCTACAATGAGCAGTTCTTC. Translation gives CASSIIYNEQFF.

The V and J genes are TRBV10-1 and TRBJ2-7, with 9 bases aligning to TRBD1. After removal of 5 bases from V and 3 bases from J, the junction contained 11 bases not matched to a gene. The CDR3 sequence is 16 residues long. Germline-derived CDR1 and CDR2 are WNHNN and SYGVQD (reference sequence). The CDR3 DNA reads as TGCGCCAGCAGTTCCCCCCGGGACAGGGTGAGCTACGAGCAGTACTTC. It encodes CASSSPRDRVSYEQYF.

The V call is TRBV11-3, the J call TRBJ1-1; 9 bases fit TRBD1. Germline trimming cut 5 bases from V and 5 bases from J; bases unmatched to any gene: 9. Germline lookup yields CDR1 SGHNT and CDR2 YENEEA. There are 15 residues in the CDR3. The CDR3 DNA reads as TGTGCCAGCAGCCCAACAACAGGGGGCGGAACTGAAGCTTTCTTT. Residues: CASSPTTGGGTEAFF.

The rearrangement links TRBV9 to TRBJ1-5; a weak D match, TRBD1 (5 bases). There are 17 residues in the CDR3. The germline gives CDR1 SGDLS, CDR2 YYNGEE. The germline V and J ends were trimmed by 0 bases and 1 base, with 14 bases remaining between them. The CDR3 reads CASSVDGRAMSNQPQHF. The CDR3, as DNA: TGTGCCAGCAGCGTAGATGGCAGGGCGATGAGCAATCAGCCCCAGCATTTT.

The chain is built from TRBV28 and TRBJ1-3; D is uncertain. Germline loops: CDR1 MDHEN, CDR2 SYDVKM. This CDR3 is built from 15 residues. V dropped 5 bases and J dropped 0 bases, with 11 bases sitting between them. CDR3 nucleotides: TGTGCCAGCAGTCCCTTTGGAACCTCTGGAAACACCATATATTTT. Protein sequence: CASSPFGTSGNTIYF.

V gene TRBV7-3 combines with J gene TRBJ1-6; D is unclear. Trimming took off 5 bases at V and 7 bases at J, with 9 bases between the two ends. Germline CDR1 reads SGHTA; CDR2 reads FQGTGA. There are 13 residues in the CDR3. This CDR3 reads CASSRLGNSPLHF. The CDR3 bases are TGTGCCAGCAGCCGATTGGGCAATTCACCCCTCCACTTT.

V usage is TRBV6-5 and J usage is TRBJ2-1; 8 positions agree with TRBD1. This CDR3 region has 16 residues. Germline-derived CDR1 and CDR2 are MNHEY and SVGAGI. The V and J ends lost 0 bases and 2 bases, in that order; junction bases with no gene match: 3. The CDR3 DNA sequence: TGTGCCAGCAGTTACTCTTCAGGGGGCGCCTACAATGAGCAGTTCTTC. Translating gives CASSYSSGGAYNEQFF.

A single count supports this clone. The chain combines TRBV6-5 with TRBJ2-6; D gene unclear. CDR1 and CDR2 (germline): MNHEY, SVGAGI. V lost 6 bases to trimming and J lost 2 bases, with 11 bases between them. The length of the CDR3 is 15 residues. CDR3 protein: CASSPQAPGANVLTF. CDR3 in DNA: TGTGCCAGCAGCCCCCAGGCTCCTGGGGCCAACGTCCTGACTTTC.

The chain links TRBV7-9 to TRBJ2-5; TRBD1 matches 7 bases. V shed 3 bases, J shed 5 bases, and the junction held 9 bases outside the gene matches. Per germline, CDR1 SEHNR and CDR2 FQNEAQ (reference sequence). The length of the CDR3 is 15 residues. The CDR3 sequence is CASSLTGYTIETQYF. The CDR3 nucleotides read TGTGCCAGCAGCTTGACAGGGTATACGATCGAGACCCAGTACTTC.

The chain joins TRBV10-3 to TRBJ2-7; TRBD1 is a possible D gene (5 bases). Trimming stripped 0 bases from V and 3 bases from J, with 6 bases between. The CDR3 sequence is 13 residues long. The germline V gene encodes CDR1 ENHRY and CDR2 SYGVKD. CDR3 loop: CAISESTDYEQYF. CDR3 sequence (DNA): TGTGCCATCAGTGAGTCGACAGACTACGAGCAGTACTTC.

J is TRBJ2-7 and V is TRBV4-1; 8 bases match TRBD2. The CDR3 sequence is 15 residues long. CDR1 MGHRA and CDR2 YSYEKL come from the germline V gene. Losses at the gene ends were 1 base for V and 2 bases for J; bases not matched to a gene: 4. The CDR3 reads CASSQGLAGAYEQYF. The CDR3 region has the DNA TGCGCCAGCAGCCAAGGTCTAGCGGGCGCCTACGAGCAGTACTTC.

The chain employs TRBV20-1 and TRBJ1-1; no clear D. Germline V gene data show CDR1 as DFQATT and CDR2 as SNEGSKA (reference sequence). The CDR3 spans 11 residues. V was shortened by 0 bases and J by 10 bases, with 9 bases between the two germline ends. The CDR3 DNA reads TGCAGTGCTAGAGAGCGGTTAGGAGCTTTCTTT. Amino acids: CSARERLGAFF.

The V gene is TRBV6-5, the J gene TRBJ1-2; the D gene is possibly TRBD1 (6 bases). V shed 2 bases and J shed 5 bases, with 15 bases lying between them. The CDR3 consists of 15 residues. Germline V gene sequence: CDR1 MNHEY, CDR2 SVGAGI. CDR3 residues: CASSYTDRISYGYTF. The CDR3 coding sequence is TGTGCCAGCAGTTACACCGACAGGATAAGTTATGGCTACACCTTC.

The V gene is TRBV5-1, the J gene TRBJ1-2; D gene unclear. This CDR3 spans 15 amino acids. Trimming pared 0 bases from V and 8 bases from J, leaving 17 bases between. Looked up from germline, CDR1 is SGHRS and CDR2 is YFSETQ. CDR3: CASSLVPGIVSGYTF. CDR3 bases: TGCGCCAGCAGCTTGGTTCCAGGAATAGTGTCGGGCTACACCTTC. Full variable domain (rest looked up from reference TRBV5-1 and TRBJ1-2): KAGVTQTPRYLIKTRGQQVTLSCSPISGHRSVSWYQQTPGQGLQFLFEYFSETQRNKGNFPGRFSGRQFSNSRSEMNVSTLELGDSALYLCASSLVPGIVSGYTFGSGTRLTVV.

The rearrangement links TRBV6-5 to TRBJ2-5; perhaps TRBD1 as D (6 bases). The DNA matches TRBJ2-7 better at its end, which makes the J call doubtful. The CDR3 runs 11 residues. Germline CDR1 reads MNHEY; CDR2 reads SVGAGI. Here the CDR3 reads CASSRGGEQYF. The CDR3 nucleotides are TGTGCCAGCAGCCGAGGGGGCGAGCAGTACTTC.

This chain uses TRBV28 with TRBJ1-2; tentative D call: TRBD1 (6 bases). The CDR3 has 15 residues. V shed 5 bases and J shed 0 bases, with 13 bases lying between them. The germline V gene encodes CDR1 MDHEN and CDR2 SYDVKM. CDR3 bases: TGTGCCAGCAGTCCTCAGGGGCGACCTAACTATGGCTACACCTTC. This encodes CASSPQGRPNYGYTF.

In its sample, this clone was seen once. The chain uses TRBV7-9 and TRBJ2-7; D may be TRBD1 or TRBD2 (5 bases each). The CDR3 runs to 13 residues. Germline CDR1 reads SEHNR; CDR2 reads FQNEAQ (reference sequence). V shed 3 bases and J shed 8 bases, with 14 bases lying between them. The CDR3 loop is CASSLSGQTQQYF. The CDR3 DNA is TGTGCCAGCAGCTTGTCGGGGCAGACACAGCAGTACTTC.

This clone was counted once. This sequence joins TRBV11-3 and TRBJ2-1; D not certain. The CDR3 loop spans 15 amino acids. Trimming cost V 5 bases and J 1 base, with 12 bases left between them. Germline CDR1 is SGHNT and CDR2 is YENEEA. DNA of the CDR3: TGTGCCAGCAGCCTTTCTGGTTGGTCCTACAATGAGCAGTTCTTC. Its translation: CASSLSGWSYNEQFF. Using reference TRBV11-3 and TRBJ2-1 for the parts outside the CDR3, the full variable domain is EAGVVQSPRYKIIEKKQPVAFWCNPISGHNTLYWYLQNLGQGPELLIRYENEEAVDDSQLPKDRFSAERLKGVDSTLKIQPAELGDSAVYLCASSLSGWSYNEQFFGPGTRLTVL.